This entry lists 14 T cell receptor beta chains sequenced from one sample in a study of siplizumab effects on memory and regulatory T cells. This table comes from immunoSEQ multiplex PCR, and its TCRdb copy is limited to in-frame clones, with some not included. The sample lists about 50,000 clones, 95% to 97% occurring once. The sample consisted of naive CD4+ T cells sorted from blood. These receptors all stem from a human donor in good health.

V usage is TRBV27 and J usage is TRBJ2-3; 13 nucleotides line up with TRBD2. The CDR3 has 17 residues. Germline CDR1 and CDR2: MNHEY and SMNVEV (reference sequence). With 10 bases clipped from V and 5 bases from J, the junction kept 15 bases outside the gene matches. The CDR3 coding sequence is TGTGCCACCACCCAACTAGCGGGAGGGCTGATTATAGATACGCAGTATTTT. Translation: CATTQLAGGLIIDTQYF.

The chain has TRBV7-2 and TRBJ2-6; D is tentatively TRBD1 or TRBD2 (5 bases each). V was pared by 5 bases and J by 0 bases, with 14 bases between. CDR3 length: 17 residues. Germline V lookup: CDR1 SGHTA, CDR2 FQGNSA. The CDR3 nucleotides are TGTGCCAGCAGCACGGGACCGATCATCTCTGGGGCCAACGTCCTGACTTTC. Protein sequence: CASSTGPIISGANVLTF. Full variable domain (missing parts from reference TRBV7-2 and TRBJ2-6): GAGVSQSPSNKVTEKGKDVELRCDPISGHTALYWYRQSLGQGLEFLIYFQGNSAPDKSGLPSDRFSAERTGGSVSTLTIQRTQQEDSAVYLCASSTGPIISGANVLTFGAGSRLTVL.

J is TRBJ1-1 and V is TRBV5-1; D unresolved. The length of the CDR3 is 16 residues. From germline, CDR1 is SGHRS and CDR2 YFSETQ. The ends were cut back, 0 bases at V and 1 base at J, with 13 bases in the middle. CDR3 region: CASSLAAPDPNTEAFF. The CDR3 DNA reads TGCGCCAGCAGCTTGGCCGCGCCGGATCCGAACACTGAAGCTTTCTTT.

V gene TRBV5-5 combines with J gene TRBJ1-5; TRBD1 matches at 8 bases. Per the germline V gene, CDR1 is SGHKS and CDR2 is YYEKEE (reference sequence). V gave up 7 bases and J gave up 7 bases; unmatched junction bases: 10. CDR3 length equals 14 residues. The CDR3 region is CASSFTGGGQPQHF. The CDR3 DNA reads TGTGCCAGCTCTTTTACAGGGGGTGGGCAGCCCCAGCATTTT.

The chain recombines TRBV30 with TRBJ1-2, with TRBD1 identical over 7 bases. This CDR3 region has 13 residues. V lost 3 bases and J lost 2; bases outside the gene matches: 3. The germline V gene encodes CDR1 GTSNPN and CDR2 SVGIG (reference sequence). CDR3 residues: CAWRQGGNYGYTF. The DNA of the CDR3 is TGTGCCTGGAGGCAGGGGGGAAACTATGGCTACACCTTC. Complete variable domain (other parts from reference TRBV30 and TRBJ1-2): SQTIHQWPATLVQPVGSPLSLECTVEGTSNPNLYWYRQAAGRGLQLLFYSVGIGQISSEVPQNLSASRPQDRQFILSSKKLLLSDSGFYLCAWRQGGNYGYTFGSGTRLTVV.

The chain joins TRBV11-2 to TRBJ1-1; D is perhaps TRBD1 (6 bases). This CDR3 spans 11 amino acids. Germline loops: CDR1 SGHAT, CDR2 FQNNGV. V shed 5 bases and J shed 6 bases, with 7 bases lying between them. DNA for the CDR3: TGTGCCAGCAGCCGGGGGCCTGAAGCTTTCTTT. Translated, it gives CASSRGPEAFF.

The V call is TRBV5-7, the J call TRBJ1-2; TRBD1 aligns across 9 bases. TRBV5-7 is filed as an ORF, its function uncertain. V was pared by 3 bases and J by 5 bases, with 8 bases of the junction left unmatched. The CDR3 is made up of 15 amino acids. The CDR3 here is CASSSRTGDWYGYTF. DNA for the CDR3: TGTGCCAGCAGCTCCAGGACAGGGGACTGGTATGGCTACACCTTC.

The chain is built from TRBV30 and TRBJ2-2; D is undetermined. V was clipped by 0 bases and J by 5 bases, with 10 bases between them. Germline assignment: CDR1 GTSNPN and CDR2 SVGIG (reference sequence). The CDR3 extends over 14 amino acids. As DNA, the CDR3 is TGTGCCTGGAGTGTACGGCGGATAACCGGGGAGCTGTTTTTT. It yields the protein CAWSVRRITGELFF.

CDR3 sequence: CASSLAPGQVYEQYF. In DNA form, the CDR3 reads TGTGCCAGCAGCTTAGCCCCGGGACAGGTCTACGAGCAGTACTTC. This rearrangement joins TRBV7-2 to TRBJ2-7; 8 bases are a match to TRBD1. CDR1 and CDR2 (germline): SGHTA, FQGNSA. V was pared by 0 bases and J by 3 bases, with 4 bases of the junction left unmatched. CDR3 length equals 15 residues.

This chain connects TRBV2 to TRBJ1-5; 8 bases match TRBD1. Germline V gene data show CDR1 as SNHLY and CDR2 as FYNNEI. This CDR3 comprises 15 residues. Trimming took 11 bases from V and 2 from J; bases not matched to a gene: 11. The CDR3 DNA is TGTGCCTGCCAAACAGGGGGTGTGGGCAATCAGCCCCAGCATTTT. Translating it yields CACQTGGVGNQPQHF.

The chain employs TRBV7-9 and TRBJ1-2; TRBD1 matches 7 bases. There are 14 residues in the CDR3. The germline V gene has CDR1 SEHNR and CDR2 FQNEAQ (reference sequence). Trimming took 4 bases from V and 2 from J; bases not matched to a gene: 4. For the CDR3, the DNA is TGTGCCAGCAGCTCGGAGGGGGCCAACTATGGCTACACCTTC. This translates into CASSSEGANYGYTF.

The chain links TRBV7-9 to TRBJ2-5; the D gene is possibly TRBD2 (6 bases). Between the trimmed V and J ends, which lost 3 bases and 4 bases, there was a span of 9 bases. The CDR3 is 13 residues long. Germline loops: CDR1 SEHNR, CDR2 FQNEAQ (reference sequence). The CDR3 DNA is TGTGCCAGCAGCTTTACTAGCAGAGAGACCCAGTACTTC. It is translated as CASSFTSRETQYF.

This chain connects TRBV4-1 to TRBJ2-7; 7 bases align to TRBD1. The CDR3 contains 14 residues. V lost 4 bases and J lost 2; bases outside the gene matches: 5. Germline-derived CDR1 and CDR2 are MGHRA and YSYEKL. CDR3 protein: CASSPRDRPYEQYF. The CDR3 coding sequence is TGCGCCAGCAGCCCCCGGGACAGACCCTACGAGCAGTACTTC.

The chain has TRBV18 and TRBJ1-2; 8 nucleotides align to TRBD1. V gave up 2 bases and J gave up 4 bases; unmatched junction bases: 3. Germline V gene data show CDR1 as KGHSH and CDR2 as LQKENI. This CDR3 comprises 14 residues. CDR3: CASSPGTGPYGYTF. The CDR3 DNA is TGTGCCAGCTCACCAGGGACAGGACCCTATGGCTACACCTTC.